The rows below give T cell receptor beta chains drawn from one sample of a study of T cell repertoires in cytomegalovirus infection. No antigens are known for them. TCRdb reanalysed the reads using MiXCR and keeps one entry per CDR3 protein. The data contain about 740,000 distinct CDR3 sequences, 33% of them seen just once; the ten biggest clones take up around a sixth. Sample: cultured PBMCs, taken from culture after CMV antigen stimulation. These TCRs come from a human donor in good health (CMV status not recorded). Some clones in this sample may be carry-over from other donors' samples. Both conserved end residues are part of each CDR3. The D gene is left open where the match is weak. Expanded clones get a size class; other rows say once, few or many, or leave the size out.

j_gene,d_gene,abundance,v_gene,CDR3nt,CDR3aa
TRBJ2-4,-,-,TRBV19,TGTGCCAGTAAAGGGGCCAAAAACATTCAGTACTTC,CASKGAKNIQYF
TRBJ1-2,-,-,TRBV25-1,TGTGCCAGCAGTGCTCTCTATGGCTACACCTTC,CASSALYGYTF
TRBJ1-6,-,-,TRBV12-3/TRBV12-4,TGTGCCAGCAGTTTTCAGGGGCCGGGATCACCCCTCCACTTT,CASSFQGPGSPLHF
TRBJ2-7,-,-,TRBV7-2,TGTGCCAGCAGCGCCCCCCGGGCCATGGTCGACGAGCAGTACTTC,CASSAPRAMVDEQYF
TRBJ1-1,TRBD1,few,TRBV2,TGTGCCAGCATGACCGGGACAGGGAACACTGAAGCTTTCTTT,CASMTGTGNTEAFF
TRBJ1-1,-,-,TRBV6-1,TGTGCCAGCAGTGAACTGGGCTCGAACACTGAAGCTTTCTTT,CASSELGSNTEAFF
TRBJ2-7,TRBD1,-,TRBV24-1,TGTGCCACCACATGCCGGGACAGCCATCCATACGAGCAGTACTTC,CATTCRDSHPYEQYF
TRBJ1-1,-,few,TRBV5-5,TGTGCCAGCAGCTTTTATGGGCTGGGGACTGAAGCTTTCTTT,CASSFYGLGTEAFF
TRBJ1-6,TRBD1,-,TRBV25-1,TGTGCCAGCAGTGTGGACAGGGGCGCCTCACCCCTCCACTTT,CASSVDRGASPLHF
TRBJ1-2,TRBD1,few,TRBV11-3,TGTGCCAGCAGCTTACTACCGGACAGGGGAGCTAACTATGGCTACACCTTC,CASSLLPDRGANYGYTF
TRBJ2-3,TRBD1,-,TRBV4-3,TGCGCCAGCAGCCAAGAGGGACAGGTGTTCTATAGCAATCAGCCCCAGTATTTT,CASSQEGQVFYSNQPQYF
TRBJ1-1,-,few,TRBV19,TGTGCCAGTAGTATAGATTCAGGTGGGAACACTGAAGCTTTCTTT,CASSIDSGGNTEAFF
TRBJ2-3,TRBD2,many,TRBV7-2,TGTGCCAGCAGCTTCCGCCTAGCGGGGATCACAGATACGCAGTATTTT,CASSFRLAGITDTQYF
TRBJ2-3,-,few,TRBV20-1,TGCAGTGCCTACCTGTCGGGTTCTACGCAGTATTTT,CSAYLSGSTQYF